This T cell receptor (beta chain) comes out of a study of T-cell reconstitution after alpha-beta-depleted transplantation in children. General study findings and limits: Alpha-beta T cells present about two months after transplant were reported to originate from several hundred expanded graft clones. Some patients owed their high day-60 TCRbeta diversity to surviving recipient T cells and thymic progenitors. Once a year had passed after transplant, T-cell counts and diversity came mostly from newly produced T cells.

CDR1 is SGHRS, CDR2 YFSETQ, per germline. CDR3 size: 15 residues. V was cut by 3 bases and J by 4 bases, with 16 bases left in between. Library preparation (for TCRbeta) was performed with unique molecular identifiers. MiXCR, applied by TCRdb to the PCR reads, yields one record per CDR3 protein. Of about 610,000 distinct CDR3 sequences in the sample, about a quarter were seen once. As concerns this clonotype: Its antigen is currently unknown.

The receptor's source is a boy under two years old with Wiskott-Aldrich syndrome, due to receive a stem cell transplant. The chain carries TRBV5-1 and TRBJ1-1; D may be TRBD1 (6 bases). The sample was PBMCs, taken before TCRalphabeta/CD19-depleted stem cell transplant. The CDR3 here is CASSSRVQGSTEAFF. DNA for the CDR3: TGCGCCAGCAGCTCCCGCGTCCAGGGGAGCACTGAAGCTTTCTTT.